Listed below are T cell receptor beta chains from one sample, sequenced in a study of PD-L1 blockade in urothelial cancer. Some clones are missing from TCRdb's copy, which holds only in-frame ones; the method was immunoSEQ multiplex PCR. The table lists about 47,000 clones, more than 75% of them singletons. The input for sequencing was PBMCs, taken around atezolizumab (anti-PD-L1) treatment. These receptors all come from a man aged 55 to 70 with urothelial cancer. Each CDR3 is given with its conserved first and last residue. D genes are given only for firm matches.

>TRBJ1-1|.|TRBV7-2
CASSFLPGSPPDEAFF
TGTGCCAGCAGCTTCCTTCCAGGCTCCCCACCTGATGAAGCTTTCTTT
>TRBJ1-2|.|TRBV30
CAWSVSRVRGYTF
TGTGCCTGGAGTGTAAGCCGGGTTCGGGGCTACACCTTC
>TRBJ2-7|.|TRBV4-1
CASSQDPVNSYEQYF
TGCGCCAGCAGCCAAGATCCGGTCAATTCCTACGAGCAGTACTTC
>TRBJ2-2|TRBD2|TRBV28
CASSSGLAGVGELFF
TGTGCCAGCAGTTCGGGACTAGCGGGAGTGGGGGAGCTGTTTTTT
>TRBJ2-3|.|TRBV7-2
CASSFRPHGTDTQYF
TGTGCCAGCAGCTTCAGGCCCCACGGCACAGATACGCAGTATTTT
>TRBJ2-7|.|TRBV18
CASSPPGQEDSAYEQYF
TGTGCCAGCTCACCACCGGGCCAGGAGGATTCAGCTTACGAGCAGTACTTC
>TRBJ1-2|.|TRBV28
CASREGVLGYGYTF
TGTGCCAGCAGAGAAGGGGTACTCGGCTATGGCTACACCTTC
>TRBJ2-1|TRBD2|TRBV5-1
CASRGSREGNEQFF
TGCGCCAGCAGAGGCTCGCGGGAGGGAAATGAGCAGTTCTTC
>TRBJ2-1|TRBD1|TRBV6-6
CASSPRDRASNEQFF
TGTGCCAGCAGTCCCCGGGACAGGGCCAGCAATGAGCAGTTCTTC
>TRBJ2-3|TRBD2|TRBV2
CASSMTSVLDTQYF
TGTGCCAGCAGTATGACTAGCGTATTGGATACGCAGTATTTT
>TRBJ2-3|TRBD2|TRBV11-2
CASSFWREETDTQYF
TGTGCCAGCAGCTTCTGGCGGGAGGAAACAGATACGCAGTATTTT
>TRBJ2-1|TRBD2|TRBV19
CASTPAGGRNEQFF
TGTGCCAGTACCCCAGCGGGAGGCCGCAATGAGCAGTTCTTC
>TRBJ2-7|.|TRBV7-2
CASSLKGRVGEQYF
TGTGCCAGCAGCTTAAAGGGCAGGGTAGGAGAGCAGTACTTC
>TRBJ2-2|TRBD1|TRBV10-3
CAISPTGGTGELFF
TGTGCCATCTCTCCGACAGGGGGCACCGGGGAGCTGTTTTTT
>TRBJ2-7|.|TRBV6-6
CASSGHMSSYEQYF
TGTGCCAGCAGTGGACACATGAGCTCCTACGAGCAGTACTTC
>TRBJ2-3|TRBD2|TRBV27
CASSLLRTSATDTQYF
TGTGCCAGCAGTTTACTTCGGACTAGCGCGACAGATACGCAGTATTTT
>TRBJ2-7|TRBD1|TRBV28
CASSLGTGGGQWADSSYEQYF
TGTGCCAGCAGTTTAGGTACAGGGGGCGGCCAATGGGCGGATAGCTCCTACGAGCAGTACTTC